This TCR beta chain emerged from a study of blood T cell repertoires in COVID-19. CDR3 length: 16 amino acids. V was cut by 0 bases and J by 1 base, with 13 bases left in between. CDR1 and CDR2 from the germline V gene are SGHAT and FQNNGV. The data were produced by immunoSEQ multiplex PCR, yet TCRdb's version contains in-frame clones alone and is incomplete. The sample records about 80,000 clones, 88% being singletons. The material sequenced was peripheral blood. The sequence derives from a man aged 65 to 79 with acute or convalescent COVID-19. The chain couples TRBV11-2 to TRBJ2-7, with a tentative D call TRBD2 (6 bases). The DNA of the CDR3 is TGTGCCAGCAGCTTAGATGCGGGAATGAATTCCTACGAGCAGTACTTC. Protein product: CASSLDAGMNSYEQYF.